A selection of T cell receptor beta chains follows, all from one sample in a study of early T cells in non-severe SARS-CoV-2 infection. Each CDR3 protein gets one entry after TCRdb re-called the 5' RACE reads with MiXCR. The sample includes 35,000 to 45,000 distinct CDR3 sequences, roughly 6.6% of them seen just once. This sample comprised whole blood, obtained at baseline. The source is an adult who was a healthcare worker with PCR-confirmed SARS-CoV-2 infection or an uninfected control (not recorded which). CDR3s include the opening cysteine and the closing phenylalanine or tryptophan. The D gene is left open where the match is weak. Clone size is not always given. Where it is, it says once, few, many or a class for expanded clones.

TRBD1 | TRBJ2-6 | many | TRBV10-3 | CAISRQGAGTGANVLTF | TGTGCCATCAGCAGACAGGGGGCCGGAACTGGGGCCAACGTCCTGACTTTC
NA | TRBJ2-7 | NA | TRBV6-2/TRBV6-3 | CASSPSLREQYF | TGTGCCAGCAGCCCCAGCCTGCGCGAGCAGTACTTC
NA | TRBJ2-3 | NA | TRBV27 | CASSFGVGRTQYF | TGTGCCAGCAGTTTCGGCGTTGGCAGAACGCAGTATTTT
TRBD2 | TRBJ2-7 | many | TRBV7-6 | CASSQNGLAVSYEQYF | TGTGCCAGCAGTCAAAACGGACTAGCTGTCTCCTACGAGCAGTACTTC
TRBD2 | TRBJ2-1 | NA | TRBV12-3/TRBV12-4 | CASSSSLAGGSFYNEQFF | TGTGCCAGCAGTTCCTCTTTAGCGGGGGGCTCCTTCTACAATGAGCAGTTCTTC
NA | TRBJ2-7 | NA | TRBV25-1 | CASSEWTYEQYF | TGTGCCAGCAGTGAGTGGACCTACGAGCAGTACTTC
NA | TRBJ1-2 | many | TRBV6-6 | CASSYTQGHYGYTF | TGTGCCAGCAGTTACACTCAGGGCCACTATGGCTACACCTTC
NA | TRBJ1-2 | many | TRBV7-8 | CASSLGGQGGGYTF | TGTGCCAGCAGCTTAGGTGGGCAGGGAGGTGGCTACACCTTC
NA | TRBJ2-7 | NA | TRBV6-5 | CASTPYEQYF | TGTGCCAGCACCCCCTACGAGCAGTACTTC
NA | TRBJ1-1 | many | TRBV18 | CASSPGPGAEAFF | TGTGCCAGCTCACCCGGGCCAGGCGCGGAAGCTTTCTTT
TRBD2 | TRBJ2-5 | many | TRBV5-1 | CASSSTGTRGETQYF | TGCGCCAGCAGCAGTACCGGGACTAGGGGAGAGACCCAGTACTTC
NA | TRBJ1-2 | NA | TRBV6-5 | CASSYRENYGYTF | TGTGCCAGCAGCTACCGAGAGAACTATGGCTACACCTTC
NA | TRBJ1-1 | many | TRBV11-2 | CASSLGTLLRRGNTEAFF | TGTGCCAGCAGCTTAGGTACCTTATTGCGCCGTGGGAACACTGAAGCTTTCTTT
NA | TRBJ2-7 | many | TRBV20-1 | CSAILGGEQYF | TGCAGTGCTATATTAGGGGGGGAGCAGTACTTC
NA | TRBJ2-2 | many | TRBV27 | CASSLGYEALQAGELFF | TGTGCCAGCAGTTTAGGGTACGAGGCCCTTCAAGCCGGGGAGCTGTTTTTT
TRBD2 | TRBJ2-1 | many | TRBV7-9 | CASSLRTSGDYNEQFF | TGTGCCAGCAGCTTAAGGACTAGCGGGGACTACAATGAGCAGTTCTTC
NA | TRBJ1-1 | few | TRBV12-3/TRBV12-4 | CASTMAGAYTEAFF | TGTGCCAGCACCATGGCAGGGGCTTACACTGAAGCTTTCTTT
NA | TRBJ2-6 | NA | TRBV7-2 | CASSLAGVGANVLTF | TGTGCCAGCAGCTTAGCAGGGGTCGGGGCCAACGTCCTGACTTTC
NA | TRBJ1-2 | many | TRBV20-1 | CSARDLRARGYGYTF | TGCAGTGCTAGAGATCTCAGGGCGCGGGGCTATGGCTACACCTTC
NA | TRBJ2-5 | few | TRBV7-2 | CASSPPPETQYF | TGTGCCAGCAGCCCTCCCCCAGAGACCCAGTACTTC
TRBD2 | TRBJ2-3 | few | TRBV7-3 | CASSPTGGITDTQYF | TGTGCCAGCAGTCCGACGGGGGGTATCACAGATACGCAGTATTTT
TRBD1 | TRBJ2-5 | many | TRBV5-4 | CASSPGTGGEETQYF | TGTGCCAGCAGCCCAGGGACAGGTGGAGAAGAGACCCAGTACTTC
NA | TRBJ2-1 | many | TRBV6-4 | CASSPLEAESDEQFF | TGTGCCAGCAGTCCCCTAGAGGCCGAGAGCGATGAGCAGTTCTTC
NA | TRBJ2-1 | many | TRBV12-3/TRBV12-4 | CASSPLGGPVDEQFF | TGTGCCAGCAGTCCCCTGGGGGGGCCCGTCGATGAGCAGTTCTTC
NA | TRBJ2-7 | NA | TRBV19 | CASSQRGYEQYF | TGTGCCAGTAGTCAAAGGGGATACGAGCAGTACTTC
NA | TRBJ2-3 | NA | TRBV18 | CASSPTQNPDTQYF | TGTGCCAGCTCACCGACTCAAAATCCAGATACGCAGTATTTT
TRBD1 | TRBJ1-4 | many | TRBV4-2 | CASSQTAGQGKLFF | TGTGCCAGCAGCCAAACGGCGGGACAGGGAAAACTGTTTTTT
TRBD2 | TRBJ2-1 | few | TRBV13 | CASSFGLAGGEQFF | TGTGCCAGCAGCTTCGGACTAGCGGGAGGTGAGCAGTTCTTC
NA | TRBJ2-1 | few | TRBV11-2 | CASSLSPQLGRNEQFF | TGTGCCAGCAGCTTAAGTCCGCAACTAGGCCGTAATGAGCAGTTCTTC
TRBD1 | TRBJ1-5 | many | TRBV30 | CAWSDPGQGGNQPQHF | TGTGCCTGGAGTGACCCGGGACAGGGGGGCAATCAGCCCCAGCATTTT
NA | TRBJ2-7 | many | TRBV10-3 | CAISESKGFPYEQYF | TGTGCCATCAGTGAGTCAAAGGGGTTCCCCTACGAGCAGTACTTC
NA | TRBJ2-1 | many | TRBV4-2 | CASSATGRISSYNEQFF | TGTGCCAGCAGCGCCACAGGACGGATAAGCTCCTACAATGAGCAGTTCTTC
NA | TRBJ2-1 | many | TRBV7-3 | CASSLNSGNEQFF | TGTGCCAGCAGCTTAAATTCAGGCAATGAGCAGTTCTTC
TRBD2 | TRBJ2-1 | few | TRBV4-3 | CASSQDVAGGAKAYNEQFF | TGCGCCAGCAGCCAAGATGTAGCGGGGGGGGCAAAAGCCTACAATGAGCAGTTCTTC
TRBD2 | TRBJ2-1 | NA | TRBV19 | CASSPRGGGIYNEQFF | TGTGCCAGTAGCCCCCGGGGGGGCGGGATCTACAATGAGCAGTTCTTC
TRBD2 | TRBJ2-7 | few | TRBV11-2 | CASSLDRALADFYEQYF | TGTGCCAGCAGCTTAGATCGCGCGCTAGCGGACTTCTACGAGCAGTACTTC
NA | TRBJ2-5 | many | TRBV24-1 | CATQGLGGEETQYF | TGTGCCACCCAAGGGTTAGGCGGGGAAGAGACCCAGTACTTC
NA | TRBJ2-1 | few | TRBV20-1 | CSARVPTRSSYNEQFF | TGCAGTGCTAGAGTCCCCACTAGGAGCTCCTACAATGAGCAGTTCTTC
TRBD2 | TRBJ2-7 | NA | TRBV25-1 | CASWGGSNYEQYF | TGTGCCAGCTGGGGAGGGTCGAACTACGAGCAGTACTTC
NA | TRBJ1-1 | few | TRBV16 | CASSQSGYGAEAFF | TGTGCCAGCAGCCAATCGGGTTATGGAGCTGAAGCTTTCTTT